This TCR beta chain stems from a study of blood T cell repertoires in COVID-19. Assignment of participants to cohorts was predicated upon participant-reported clinical history. Produced via immunoSEQ multiplex PCR; TCRdb's table is partial and in-frame only. The sample lists a few hundred thousand clones; 80% to 90% were seen once. Sequencing used PBMCs or T cells enriched from blood (not recorded which). The sequence came from a man in his late teens or twenties with acute COVID-19.

CDR3 coding DNA: TGTGCCAGCAGCTTGCGGACAGGGGTCTCTGGGGCCAACGTCCTGACTTTC. Translation gives CASSLRTGVSGANVLTF. The chain is built from TRBV7-8 and TRBJ2-6, with TRBD1 matching over 9 bases. Losses at the gene ends were 3 bases for V and 0 bases for J; bases not matched to a gene: 3. Per germline, CDR1 SGHVS and CDR2 FQNEAQ. This CDR3 is 17 amino acids long.